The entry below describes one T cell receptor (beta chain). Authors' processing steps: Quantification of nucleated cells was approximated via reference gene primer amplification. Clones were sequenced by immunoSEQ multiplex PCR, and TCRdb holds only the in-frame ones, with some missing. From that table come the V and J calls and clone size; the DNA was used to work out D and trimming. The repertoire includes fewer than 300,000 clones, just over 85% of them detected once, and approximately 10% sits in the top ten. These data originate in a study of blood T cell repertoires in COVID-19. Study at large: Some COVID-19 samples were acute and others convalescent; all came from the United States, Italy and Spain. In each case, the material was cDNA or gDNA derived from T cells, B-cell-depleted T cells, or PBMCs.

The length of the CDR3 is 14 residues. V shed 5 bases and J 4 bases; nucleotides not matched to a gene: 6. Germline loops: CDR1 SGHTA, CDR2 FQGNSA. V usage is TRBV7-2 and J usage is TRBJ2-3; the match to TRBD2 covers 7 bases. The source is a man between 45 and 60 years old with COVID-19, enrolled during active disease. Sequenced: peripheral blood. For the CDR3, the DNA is TGTGCCAGCAGCGAGCGCGGGGGTGCAGATACGCAGTATTTT. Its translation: CASSERGGADTQYF.